This T cell receptor beta chain was found in a study of T-cell reconstitution after alpha-beta-depleted transplantation in children (dated by TCRdb to about 2016). With regard to the full study: The study quantitatively tracked T-cell immune reconstitution after TCRalphabeta/CD19-depleted allogeneic hematopoietic cell transplantation in children using TCR repertoire profiling. Here is what the overall study found, with its caveats: Over the following months the frequencies of hyperexpanded clones went down, and after one year T-cell counts and TCRbeta diversity were mostly credited to newly produced T cells. In some patients, the high TCRbeta diversity seen at day 60 was put down to recipient T cells and intrathymic progenitors that had survived conditioning. The apparently early recovery of alphabetaT-cell counts about two months after transplant reportedly depended on only several hundred rapidly expanded clones that came from non-depleted graft cells.

The treatment or condition label, read with the paper, signifies: allogeneic hematopoietic cell transplantation with graft depleted of TCRalphabeta T cells and CD19 B cells. The children who served as transplant recipients had been given grafts of TCRalphabeta/CD19-depleted allogeneic hematopoietic cells. The receptor library was made with PCR. TCRdb records Illumina HiSeq 2500 as the sequencer. To normalize quantification of the TCRbeta repertoire, the TCR libraries were built with molecular barcoding that relied on unique molecular identifiers. TCRdb trimmed the raw reads at Q25, called clones with MiXCR and kept productive beta chains. Here each entry gathers all rows of one CDR3 protein and keeps the most common genes and DNA. The sample table contains 900,000 or so distinct CDR3 sequences; only one count was recorded for 15% to 20% of them. The ten largest clones add up to approximately 5% of the sample.

The CDR3 measures 15 amino acids from cysteine to phenylalanine. Left in the record is the CDR3 DNA by itself, 45 bases read in frame from the first base. The germline V gene specifies LGHNA as CDR1 and YNFKEQ as CDR2. Trimming takes 4 bases off V and 5 bases off J; junction bases not matched to a gene: 8. Note on this clonotype: Its antigen has not been determined. The sample holds no much larger clone one base away, and base qualities are not on file.

Specimen: PBMCs, mostly from graft donor cells, collected 360 days after TCRalphabeta/CD19-depleted stem cell transplant. The chain is assembled from TRBV4-2 and TRBJ2-1, and 7 bases in between align with TRBD2. The receptor's source is a male patient aged 10-17 years who had a stem cell transplant for acute lymphoblastic leukemia, so the T cells may come from the graft donor. The CDR3 region has the sequence CASSPGGGGNNEQFF. The DNA is as follows: TGTGCCAGCAGCCCTGGTGGGGGGGGAAACAATGAGCAGTTCTTC.